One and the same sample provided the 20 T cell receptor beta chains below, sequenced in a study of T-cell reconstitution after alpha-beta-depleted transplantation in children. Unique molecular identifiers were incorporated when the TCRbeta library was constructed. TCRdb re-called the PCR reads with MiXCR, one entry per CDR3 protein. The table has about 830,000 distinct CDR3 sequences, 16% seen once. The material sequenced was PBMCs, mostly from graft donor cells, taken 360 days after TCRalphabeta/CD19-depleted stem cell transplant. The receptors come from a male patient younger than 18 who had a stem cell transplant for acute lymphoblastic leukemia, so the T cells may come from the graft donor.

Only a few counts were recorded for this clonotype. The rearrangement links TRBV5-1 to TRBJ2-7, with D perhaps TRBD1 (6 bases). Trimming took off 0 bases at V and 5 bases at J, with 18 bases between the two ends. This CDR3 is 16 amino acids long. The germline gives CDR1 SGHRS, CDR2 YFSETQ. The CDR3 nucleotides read TGCGCCAGCAGCTTGGTACAGGGAACGTTTAGGAACGAGCAGTACTTC. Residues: CASSLVQGTFRNEQYF.

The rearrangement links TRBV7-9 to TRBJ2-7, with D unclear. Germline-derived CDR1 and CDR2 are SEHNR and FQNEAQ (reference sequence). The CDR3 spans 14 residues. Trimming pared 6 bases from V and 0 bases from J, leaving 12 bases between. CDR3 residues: CASSRASSSYEQYF. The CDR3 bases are TGTGCCAGCAGTAGAGCCTCCAGCTCCTACGAGCAGTACTTC.

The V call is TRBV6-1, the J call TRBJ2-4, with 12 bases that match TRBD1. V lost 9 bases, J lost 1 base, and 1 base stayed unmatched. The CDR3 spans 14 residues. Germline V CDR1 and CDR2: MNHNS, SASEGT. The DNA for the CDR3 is TGTGCCAGGGGACAGGGGGCTGCCAAAAACATTCAGTACTTC. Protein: CARGQGAAKNIQYF.

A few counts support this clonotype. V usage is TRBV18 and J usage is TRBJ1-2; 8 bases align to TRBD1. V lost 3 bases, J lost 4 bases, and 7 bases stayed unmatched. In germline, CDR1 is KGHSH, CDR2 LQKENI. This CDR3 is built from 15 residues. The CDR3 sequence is CASSPEGQVFYGYTF. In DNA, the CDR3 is TGTGCCAGCTCACCGGAGGGACAGGTTTTCTATGGCTACACCTTC.

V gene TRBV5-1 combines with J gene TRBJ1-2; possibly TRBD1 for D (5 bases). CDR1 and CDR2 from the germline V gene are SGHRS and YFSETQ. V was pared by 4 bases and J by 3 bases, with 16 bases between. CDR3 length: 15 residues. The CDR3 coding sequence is TGCGCCAGCAGCCGAACTAACAGGCGTGACTATGGCTACACCTTC. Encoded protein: CASSRTNRRDYGYTF.

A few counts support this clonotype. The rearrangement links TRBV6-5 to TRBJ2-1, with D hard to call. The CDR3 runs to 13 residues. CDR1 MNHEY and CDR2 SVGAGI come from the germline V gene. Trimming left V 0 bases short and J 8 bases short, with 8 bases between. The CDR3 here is CASSYSLLHEQFF. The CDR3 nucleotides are TGTGCCAGCAGTTACTCGTTATTACATGAGCAGTTCTTC.

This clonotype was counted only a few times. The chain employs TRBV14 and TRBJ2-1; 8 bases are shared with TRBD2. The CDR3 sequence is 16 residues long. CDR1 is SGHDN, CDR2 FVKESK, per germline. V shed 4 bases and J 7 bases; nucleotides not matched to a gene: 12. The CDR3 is CASSPISGGPNNEQFF. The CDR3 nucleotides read TGTGCCAGCAGCCCAATATCGGGAGGGCCGAATAATGAGCAGTTCTTC.

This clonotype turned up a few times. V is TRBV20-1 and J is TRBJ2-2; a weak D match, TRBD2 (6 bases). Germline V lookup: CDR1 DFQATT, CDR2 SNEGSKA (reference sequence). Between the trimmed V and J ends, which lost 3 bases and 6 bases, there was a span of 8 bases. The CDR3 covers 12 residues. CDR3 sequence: CSARGGSGELFF. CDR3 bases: TGCAGTGCTAGGGGGGGTTCCGGGGAGCTGTTTTTT.

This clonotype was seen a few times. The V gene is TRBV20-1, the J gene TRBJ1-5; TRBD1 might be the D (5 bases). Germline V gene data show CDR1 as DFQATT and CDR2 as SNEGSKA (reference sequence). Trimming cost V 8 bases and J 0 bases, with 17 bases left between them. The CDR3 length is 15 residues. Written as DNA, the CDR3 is TGCAGTTTTTCCGGGACGGACTATAGCAATCAGCCCCAGCATTTT. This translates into CSFSGTDYSNQPQHF.

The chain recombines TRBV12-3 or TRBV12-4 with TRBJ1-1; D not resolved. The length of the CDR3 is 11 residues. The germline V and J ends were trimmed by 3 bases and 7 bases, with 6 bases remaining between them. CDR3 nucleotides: TGTGCCAGCAGTTTGGCCAGTGAAGCTTTCTTT. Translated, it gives CASSLASEAFF.

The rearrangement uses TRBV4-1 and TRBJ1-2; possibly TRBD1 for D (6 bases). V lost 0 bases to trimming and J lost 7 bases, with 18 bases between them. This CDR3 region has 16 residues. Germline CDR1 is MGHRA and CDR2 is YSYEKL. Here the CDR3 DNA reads TGCGCCAGCAGCCAAGATATCCCCAGGGGAGCTCGTGGCTACACCTTC. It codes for CASSQDIPRGARGYTF.

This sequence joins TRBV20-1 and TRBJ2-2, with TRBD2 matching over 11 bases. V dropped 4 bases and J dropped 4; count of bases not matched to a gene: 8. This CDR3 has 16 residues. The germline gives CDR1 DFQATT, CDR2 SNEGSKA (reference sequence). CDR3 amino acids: CSANVAGGRGTGELFF. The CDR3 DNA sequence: TGCAGTGCTAACGTAGCGGGAGGGCGGGGCACCGGGGAGCTGTTTTTT.

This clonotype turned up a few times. CDR3 bases: TGCAGCTATCGGCCTAGCGACAACTACGAGCAGTACTTC. Translated, it gives CSYRPSDNYEQYF. This chain connects TRBV29-1 to TRBJ2-7, with TRBD2 as a possible D gene (6 bases). In germline, CDR1 is SQVTM, CDR2 ANQGSEA. CDR3 length: 13 residues. Between the trimmed V and J ends, which lost 8 bases and 3 bases, there was a span of 17 bases.

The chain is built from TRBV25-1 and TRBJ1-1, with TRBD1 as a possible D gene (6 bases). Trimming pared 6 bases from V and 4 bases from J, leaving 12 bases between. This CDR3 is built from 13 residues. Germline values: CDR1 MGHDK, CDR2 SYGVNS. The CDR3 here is CASRRGGGTEAFF. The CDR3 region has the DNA TGTGCCAGCAGGAGGGGAGGGGGCACTGAAGCTTTCTTT. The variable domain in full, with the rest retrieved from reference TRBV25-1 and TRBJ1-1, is EADIYQTPRYLVIGTGKKITLECSQTMGHDKMYWYQQDPGMELHLIHYSYGVNSTEKGDLSSESTVSRIRTEHFPLTLESARPSHTSQYLCASRRGGGTEAFFGQGTRLTVV.

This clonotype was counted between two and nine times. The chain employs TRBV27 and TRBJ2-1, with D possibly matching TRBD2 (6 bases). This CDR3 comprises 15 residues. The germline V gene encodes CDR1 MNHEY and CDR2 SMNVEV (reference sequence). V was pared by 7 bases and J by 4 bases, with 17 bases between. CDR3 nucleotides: TGTGCCAGCATGGTGGGGGGTCCCTTATACAATGAGCAGTTCTTC. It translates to CASMVGGPLYNEQFF.

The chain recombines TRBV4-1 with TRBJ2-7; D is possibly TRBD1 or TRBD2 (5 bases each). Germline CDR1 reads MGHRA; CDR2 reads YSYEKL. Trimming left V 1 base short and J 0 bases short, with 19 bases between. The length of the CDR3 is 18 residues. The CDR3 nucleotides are TGCGCCAGCAGCCAAGTTGTGGGGGTCGGTGTTAGCTCCTACGAGCAGTACTTC. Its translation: CASSQVVGVGVSSYEQYF.

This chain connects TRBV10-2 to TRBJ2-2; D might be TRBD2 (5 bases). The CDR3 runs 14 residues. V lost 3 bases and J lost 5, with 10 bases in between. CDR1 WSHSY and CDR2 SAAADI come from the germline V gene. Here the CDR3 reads CASSEGRGTGELFF. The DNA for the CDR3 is TGCGCCAGCAGTGAAGGCCGAGGGACCGGGGAGCTGTTTTTT.

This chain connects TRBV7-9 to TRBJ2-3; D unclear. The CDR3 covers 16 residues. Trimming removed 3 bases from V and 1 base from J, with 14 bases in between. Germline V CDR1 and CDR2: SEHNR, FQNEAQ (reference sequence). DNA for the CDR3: TGTGCCAGCAGCTTCGGTGGAGATCTCGGCACAGATACGCAGTATTTT. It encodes CASSFGGDLGTDTQYF.

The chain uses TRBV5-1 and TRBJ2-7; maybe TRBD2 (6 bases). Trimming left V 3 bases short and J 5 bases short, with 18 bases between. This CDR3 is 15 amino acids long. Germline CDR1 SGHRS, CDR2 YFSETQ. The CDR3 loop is CASSSHRDLRHEQYF. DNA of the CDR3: TGCGCCAGCAGCTCGCACCGGGACTTAAGGCACGAGCAGTACTTC.

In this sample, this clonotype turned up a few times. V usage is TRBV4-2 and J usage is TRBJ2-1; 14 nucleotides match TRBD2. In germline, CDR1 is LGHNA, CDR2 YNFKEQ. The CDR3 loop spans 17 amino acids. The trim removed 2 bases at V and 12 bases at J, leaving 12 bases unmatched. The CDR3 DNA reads TGTGCCAGCAGCCAAATAGCGGGACTAGCGGGAGATGACCGGCAGTTCTTC. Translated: CASSQIAGLAGDDRQFF.